The 9 T cell receptor beta chains presented below share a single source sample, sequenced in a study of cytomegalovirus exposure and HLA in healthy donors. 60 Vbeta and 13 Jbeta primers were used in PCR. The data were produced by immunoSEQ multiplex PCR, yet TCRdb's version contains in-frame clones alone and is incomplete. This table has approximately 100,000 clones, about 74% appearing once. Sequenced: PBMCs. The receptors shown here come from a woman under 30 in good health and CMV-seropositive.

This clone came up once. The J gene is TRBJ2-7, the V gene TRBV9, with a weak D call TRBD2 (6 bases). V lost 5 bases and J 2 bases, leaving 23 bases between the germline ends. Germline CDR1 and CDR2: SGDLS and YYNGEE. The CDR3 sequence is 17 residues long. This CDR3 reads CASRTKTRDSATYEQYF. CDR3 bases: TGTGCCAGCAGGACCAAAACACGGGACTCAGCTACCTACGAGCAGTACTTC. Full variable domain (outside the CDR3, taken from reference TRBV9 and TRBJ2-7): DSGVTQTPKHLITATGQRVTLRCSPRSGDLSVYWYQQSLDQGLQFLIQYYNGEERAKGNILERFSAQQFPDLHSELNLSSLELGDSALYFCASRTKTRDSATYEQYFGPGTRLTVT.

The chain is built from TRBV5-1 and TRBJ2-3; possibly TRBD2 for D (5 bases). V dropped 1 base and J dropped 3 bases, with 12 bases sitting between them. The CDR3 length is 15 residues. The V gene's germline CDR1 is SGHRS and CDR2 YFSETQ. CDR3 nucleotides: TGCGCCAGCAGCTTGAATACCGGGGAAACAGATACGCAGTATTTT. Protein sequence: CASSLNTGETDTQYF.

This clone was detected only a few times. J is TRBJ2-2 and V is TRBV11-1, with a possible D match to TRBD2 (5 bases). The V gene lost 5 bases and the J gene lost 4 bases, with 14 bases spanning the gap. Germline V gene data show CDR1 as SGHAT and CDR2 as FQDESV (reference sequence). The CDR3 loop spans 15 amino acids. The CDR3 DNA sequence: TGTGCCAGCAGCCACTCCTCCGCGGGCACCGGGGAGCTGTTTTTT. Translation gives CASSHSSAGTGELFF. The full variable domain, its missing parts supplied by reference TRBV11-1 and TRBJ2-2, is EAEVAQSPRYKITEKSQAVAFWCDPISGHATLYWYRQILGQGPELLVQFQDESVVDDSQLPKDRFSAERLKGVDSTLKIQPAELGDSAMYLCASSHSSAGTGELFFGEGSRLTVL.

The chain joins TRBV7-6 to TRBJ1-4; weak D call: TRBD1 (5 bases). V lost 0 bases to trimming and J lost 7 bases, with 15 bases between them. The CDR3 spans 16 residues. CDR1 is SGHVS, CDR2 FNYEAQ, per germline. CDR3 DNA sequence: TGTGCCAGCAGCTTAGCTCCGCCAGGGCAAGTTGAAAAACTGTTTTTT. Its translation is CASSLAPPGQVEKLFF.

The sample holds one count of this clone. V is TRBV19 and J is TRBJ2-1; no reliable D call. This CDR3 is 13 amino acids long. Germline V gene data show CDR1 as LNHDA and CDR2 as SQIVND (reference sequence). Trimming took off 3 bases at V and 6 bases at J, with 9 bases between the two ends. The CDR3 nucleotides read TGTGCCAGTAGTATGGGTCTAGTCAATGAGCAGTTCTTC. This encodes CASSMGLVNEQFF.

The V gene is TRBV28, the J gene TRBJ2-5; 9 nucleotides line up with TRBD2. CDR3 length: 15 amino acids. Germline-derived CDR1 and CDR2 are MDHEN and SYDVKM. The junction had 7 bases not matched to a gene; V was cut back by 3 bases and J by 5 bases. Written as DNA, the CDR3 is TGTGCCAGCAGTTTTCCCGGGACTAGCCTCGAGACCCAGTACTTC. Amino acids: CASSFPGTSLETQYF.

V gene TRBV7-3 combines with J gene TRBJ1-2; perhaps TRBD1 as D (6 bases). The CDR3 runs 15 residues. The germline V gene has CDR1 SGHTA and CDR2 FQGTGA. V was shortened by 2 bases and J by 0 bases, with 10 bases between the two germline ends. CDR3 in amino acids: CASSLAQGTNYGYTF. CDR3 DNA sequence: TGTGCCAGCAGCTTAGCCCAGGGGACTAACTATGGCTACACCTTC.

CDR3: CAGGLGAYEQYF. In nucleotides, the CDR3 is TGTGCCGGGGGACTAGGGGCCTACGAGCAGTACTTC. The chain recombines TRBV30 with TRBJ2-7; 8 bases fit TRBD2. CDR1 is GTSNPN, CDR2 SVGIG, per germline (reference sequence). Trimming removed 8 bases from V and 2 bases from J; junction bases left unmatched: 5. This CDR3 region has 12 residues.

This chain links TRBV4-1 with TRBJ2-3; D might be TRBD1 (7 bases). CDR1 MGHRA and CDR2 YSYEKL come from the germline V gene. With 4 bases removed from V and 6 bases from J, the gap between germline ends came to 17 bases. The CDR3 runs 15 residues. The CDR3 reads CASSPQGGGLDTQYF. The CDR3 DNA reads as TGCGCCAGCAGCCCCCAGGGGGGAGGATTGGATACGCAGTATTTT.